Listed below are T cell receptor beta chains from one sample, sequenced in a study of CD8+ T cells in alopecia areata. Sequenced by immunoSEQ multiplex PCR; TCRdb stores in-frame clones only, minus some. The repertoire holds 200,000 to 250,000 clones, with about 60% as singletons. This sample comprised CD4+ T cells sorted from blood, obtained at week 0. The source of these receptors is a human donor with alopecia areata. CDR3s include the opening cysteine and the closing phenylalanine or tryptophan. The D gene is left open where the match is weak. Only some rows state a clone size, as once, few, many or a class for expanded clones.

. | . | TRBJ2-6 | TRBV11-2 | TGTGCCAGCAGCTTAGTAGGGGGAAAGTCTGGGGCCAACGTCCTGACTTTC | CASSLVGGKSGANVLTF
. | . | TRBJ2-5 | TRBV7-9 | TGTGCCAGCCAGGGCCAAGAGACCCAGTACTTC | CASQGQETQYF
. | few | TRBJ2-3 | TRBV5-1 | TGCGCCAGCAGCTTGGATAGAAGCACAGATACGCAGTATTTT | CASSLDRSTDTQYF
TRBD2 | few | TRBJ2-1 | TRBV2 | TGTGCCAGCAGCGCTAGCGGGAGGGCTGTCGAGCAGTTCTTC | CASSASGRAVEQFF
. | few | TRBJ2-7 | TRBV5-1 | TGCGCCAGCAGCGCACCGGGGGAAAAGCAGTACTTC | CASSAPGEKQYF
. | . | TRBJ2-7 | TRBV5-1 | TGCGCCAGCCGTCCTCTCGAGATGGGCTACGAGCAGTACTTC | CASRPLEMGYEQYF
TRBD1 | . | TRBJ1-1 | TRBV9 | TGTGCCAGCAGCGCCGAGACAGGGGGTGAAGCTTTCTTT | CASSAETGGEAFF
. | . | TRBJ2-2 | TRBV30 | TGTGCCTGGAGTGACCAGCCCACCGGGGAGCTGTTTTTT | CAWSDQPTGELFF
TRBD2 | . | TRBJ2-7 | TRBV5-4 | TGTGCCAGCAGCTTACTAGCGGGGTACGTTTGGGAGCAGTACTTC | CASSLLAGYVWEQYF
. | few | TRBJ2-3 | TRBV4-1 | TGCGCCAGCAGAAAAGAGAATATCCCAGATACGCAGTATTTT | CASRKENIPDTQYF
. | few | TRBJ1-5 | TRBV30 | TGTGCCTGGAGCTTTGGGTCAGGGAATCAGCCCCAGCATTTT | CAWSFGSGNQPQHF
TRBD2 | once | TRBJ2-7 | TRBV19 | TGTGCCAGTAGTATGACTTCCCAGCGGGGACCCTACGAGCAGTACTTC | CASSMTSQRGPYEQYF
. | . | TRBJ2-3 | TRBV19 | TGTGCCAGTAGTAACGTTGATGATCGGGGTACGCAGTATTTT | CASSNVDDRGTQYF
. | . | TRBJ2-3 | TRBV30 | TGTGCCTGGAGTGGAGGAGATACGCAGTATTTT | CAWSGGDTQYF
TRBD1 | . | TRBJ1-1 | TRBV29-1 | TGCAGCGTTGTTGTGGTGGGACAGGGGGCTCTCGTAGCTTTCTTT | CSVVVVGQGALVAFF
. | . | TRBJ2-7 | TRBV7-2 | TGTGCCAGCGGGGGCGGCCTAGGGACGGGAGAGCAGTACTTC | CASGGGLGTGEQYF
. | few | TRBJ2-7 | TRBV18 | TGTGCCAGCTCACCGGGGGGACCCCCCTACGAGCAGTACTTC | CASSPGGPPYEQYF
TRBD2 | few | TRBJ2-2 | TRBV5-6 | TGTGCCAGCAGCTCCGTTCCGGGGGGGACCACCGGGGAGCTGTTTTTT | CASSSVPGGTTGELFF
. | . | TRBJ1-2 | TRBV30 | TGTGCCTGGAGTGTAGCTACAGGGTTTGGCGGCTACACCTTC | CAWSVATGFGGYTF
TRBD1 | few | TRBJ1-2 | TRBV28 | TGTGCCAGCAGCACAGGGGTTCGGTATGGCTACACCTTC | CASSTGVRYGYTF
TRBD1 | . | TRBJ1-5 | TRBV6-5 | TGTGCCAGCAGCCCCGACAGGGGAAGCAATCAGCCCCAGCATTTT | CASSPDRGSNQPQHF
TRBD1 | . | TRBJ1-1 | TRBV30 | TGTGCCTGGAGTTTTAACAGGGGGCAGACTGAAGCTTTCTTT | CAWSFNRGQTEAFF
. | . | TRBJ2-5 | TRBV4-1 | TGCGCCAGCAGCCTTGGACAGTGGGAGACCCAGTACTTC | CASSLGQWETQYF
. | . | TRBJ2-6 | TRBV7-2 | TGTGCCAGCAGCCCCCCCTCTGGGGCCAACGTCCTGACTTTC | CASSPPSGANVLTF
. | few | TRBJ2-1 | TRBV5-1 | TGCGCCAGCAGCTTCGACAATGAGCAGTTCTTC | CASSFDNEQFF
. | few | TRBJ2-1 | TRBV4-2 | TGTGCCAGCAGCCAAGGCCCCTCGGCTGCACCCTACAATGAGCAGTTCTTC | CASSQGPSAAPYNEQFF